This passage covers 32 T cell receptor beta chains from one sample sequenced in a study of graft-versus-host responses after intestinal transplantation. Assay used: immunoSEQ multiplex PCR; TCRdb lists only in-frame clones, some missing. The sample has fewer than 15,000 clones; about four fifths are singletons. The source was PBMCs, collected after intestinal transplantation. The receptor source for this set is a human patient who received an intestinal transplant, so some T cells may come from the graft donor.

V gene TRBV7-3 combines with J gene TRBJ2-1; 13 nucleotides agree with TRBD2. The trim removed 5 bases at V and 6 bases at J, leaving 4 bases unmatched. There are 15 residues in the CDR3. The germline V gene encodes CDR1 SGHTA and CDR2 FQGTGA. The CDR3 DNA reads TGTGCCAGCAGCACCGGGACTAGCGGGATCAATGAGCAGTTCTTC. It is translated as CASSTGTSGINEQFF. The variable domain in full, with the rest retrieved from reference TRBV7-3 and TRBJ2-1, is GAGVSQTPSNKVTEKGKYVELRCDPISGHTALYWYRQSLGQGPEFLIYFQGTGAADDSGLPNDRFFAVRPEGSVSTLKIQRTERGDSAVYLCASSTGTSGINEQFFGPGTRLTVL.

This rearrangement joins TRBV19 to TRBJ1-5, with D possibly TRBD1 on 6 matching bases. The V gene lost 3 bases and the J gene lost 3 bases, with 12 bases spanning the gap. There are 15 residues in the CDR3. Germline V gene lookup returns CDR1 LNHDA and CDR2 SQIVND (reference sequence). The CDR3 bases are TGTGCCAGTAGTATGGGAGGGGGGCACAATCAGCCCCAGCATTTT. It specifies CASSMGGGHNQPQHF.

This clone turned up a few times. This chain uses TRBV6-6 with TRBJ1-5; D perhaps matches TRBD1 (5 bases). CDR3 length: 14 amino acids. Germline V CDR1 and CDR2: MNHNY, SVGAGI (reference sequence). V gave up 2 bases and J gave up 2 bases, with 7 bases separating them. The DNA for the CDR3 is TGTGCCAGCAGTTACCCGGGGGGCAATCAGCCCCAGCATTTT. Amino acids: CASSYPGGNQPQHF.

This sequence joins TRBV5-4 and TRBJ2-5; D possibly uses TRBD1 or TRBD2 (7 bases each). Looked up from germline, CDR1 is SGHNT and CDR2 is YYREEE (reference sequence). Trimming cost V 4 bases and J 2 bases, with 18 bases left between them. The length of the CDR3 is 16 residues. CDR3 nucleotide sequence: TGTGCCAGCAGCGCCAGGGGGGGAGGGATACAAGAGACCCAGTACTTC. Translation: CASSARGGGIQETQYF.

This rearrangement joins TRBV6-5 to TRBJ2-5; D might be TRBD1 (5 bases). Germline CDR1 is MNHEY and CDR2 is SVGAGI. The ends were cut back, 2 bases at V and 4 bases at J, with 17 bases in the middle. The length of the CDR3 is 16 residues. The chain's CDR3 is CASSYAQGRPRETQYF. DNA for the CDR3: TGTGCCAGCAGTTACGCCCAGGGTCGACCTCGAGAGACCCAGTACTTC.

The chain employs TRBV18 and TRBJ2-1; 13 bases fit TRBD2. Germline V gene data show CDR1 as KGHSH and CDR2 as LQKENI. J lost 8 bases, V lost 5 bases, and 6 bases had no gene match. This CDR3 is 15 amino acids long. The CDR3 nucleotides are TGTGCCAGCTCATCTACTAGCGGGAGGGGAGATGAGCAGTTCTTC. Encoded protein: CASSSTSGRGDEQFF.

A single count supports this clone. CDR3 in amino acids: CASSFYGSNQPQHF. CDR3 nucleotides: TGTGCCAGCAGCTTCTATGGAAGCAATCAGCCCCAGCATTTT. This chain joins TRBV4-2 and TRBJ1-5; D not resolved. Germline V gene data show CDR1 as LGHNA and CDR2 as YNFKEQ. This CDR3 is built from 14 residues. V shed 5 bases and J shed 1 base, with 9 bases lying between them.

This clone was counted between two and nine times. The rearrangement joins TRBV10-2 to TRBJ1-5; D not resolved. The germline V and J ends were trimmed by 3 bases and 5 bases, with 11 bases remaining between them. Germline V CDR1 and CDR2: WSHSY, SAAADI. The CDR3 consists of 14 residues. The DNA for the CDR3 is TGCGCCAGCAGTGACTCACGCGGTGATCAGCCCCAGCATTTT. Protein sequence: CASSDSRGDQPQHF.

V and J are TRBV29-1 and TRBJ2-1; D is possibly TRBD1 or TRBD2 (5 bases each). Trimming left V 6 bases short and J 14 bases short, with 14 bases between. The CDR3 loop spans 10 amino acids. Germline V gene data show CDR1 as SQVTM and CDR2 as ANQGSEA. DNA of the CDR3: TGCAGCGTAGATCGAGGGGTAGAGTTCTTC. Translating it yields CSVDRGVEFF.

This chain links TRBV11-2 with TRBJ1-2; TRBD1 aligns across 10 bases. Germline-derived CDR1 and CDR2 are SGHAT and FQNNGV. The CDR3 has 12 amino acids. Losses at the gene ends were 6 bases for V and 6 bases for J; bases not matched to a gene: 1. The DNA for the CDR3 is TGTGCCAGCAGTGGACAGGGGGATGGCTACACCTTC. Residues: CASSGQGDGYTF. The full variable domain, with the rest looked up from reference TRBV11-2 and TRBJ1-2, is EAGVAQSPRYKIIEKRQSVAFWCNPISGHATLYWYQQILGQGPKLLIQFQNNGVVDDSQLPKDRFSAERLKGVDSTLKIQPAKLEDSAVYLCASSGQGDGYTFGSGTRLTVV.

The chain links TRBV6-1 to TRBJ2-7, with 7 nucleotides matching TRBD1. The trim removed 2 bases at V and 1 base at J, leaving 5 bases unmatched. Germline lookup yields CDR1 MNHNS and CDR2 SASEGT. The CDR3 is 15 residues long. CDR3 loop: CASSEPRQGSYEQYF. The CDR3 DNA is TGTGCCAGCAGTGAACCCAGACAGGGATCCTACGAGCAGTACTTC.

The chain combines TRBV7-2 with TRBJ2-7; 10 nucleotides agree with TRBD2. After removal of 3 bases from V and 4 bases from J, the junction contained 9 bases not matched to a gene. Germline assignment: CDR1 SGHTA and CDR2 FQGNSA. There are 16 residues in the CDR3. CDR3 in DNA: TGTGCCAGCAGCTTCTCGACTAGCGGGCCCCTTTACGAGCAGTACTTC. Its translation is CASSFSTSGPLYEQYF.

This sequence joins TRBV5-4 and TRBJ1-5; possibly TRBD1 for D (6 bases). Trimming took 0 bases from V and 3 from J, leaving 10 bases between them. Germline CDR1 reads SGHNT; CDR2 reads YYREEE (reference sequence). The CDR3 totals 15 residues. CDR3 region: CASSLGQGINQPQHF. The CDR3 bases are TGTGCCAGCAGCTTGGGCCAGGGGATCAATCAGCCCCAGCATTTT.

The CDR3 spells CASSESTVHSNQPQHF. DNA for the CDR3: TGTGCCAGCAGTGAGTCGACAGTCCATAGCAATCAGCCCCAGCATTTT. The chain combines TRBV2 with TRBJ1-5, with D perhaps matching TRBD1 (5 bases). This CDR3 is 16 amino acids long. Trimming took 3 bases from V and 0 from J, leaving 12 bases between them. Germline lookup yields CDR1 SNHLY and CDR2 FYNNEI. Drawing the rest from reference TRBV2 and TRBJ1-5, the complete variable domain is EPEVTQTPSHQVTQMGQEVILRCVPISNHLYFYWYRQILGQKVEFLVSFYNNEISEKSEIFDDQFSVERPDGSNFTLKIRSTKLEDSAMYFCASSESTVHSNQPQHFGDGTRLSIL.

With regard to this clone: This probably arose from a read error, given a far larger clone one base away. The chain employs TRBV25-1 and TRBJ1-2; D possibly corresponds to TRBD1 (6 bases). Germline CDR1 MGHDK, CDR2 SYGVNS. The CDR3 spans 17 residues. V shed 6 bases and J shed 2 bases, with 22 bases lying between them. In DNA, the CDR3 is TGTGCCAGCAGGGGGGCGGTGAGGGGGACTCTAAACTATGGCTACACCTTC. This sequence encodes CASRGAVRGTLNYGYTF.

Details on this clone: Other DNA variants within this sample encode the same CDR3. The chain uses TRBV19 and TRBJ2-7; 8 nucleotides align to TRBD1. The length of the CDR3 is 15 residues. Germline CDR1 is LNHDA and CDR2 is SQIVND (reference sequence). Trimming cost V 0 bases and J 7 bases; bases outside gene matches: 8. CDR3 coding DNA: TGTGCCAGTAGTATAGACGCAGGGGGCAGTTATGAGCAGTACTTC. This encodes CASSIDAGGSYEQYF.

The V and J genes are TRBV11-3 and TRBJ1-1; a possible D gene is TRBD1 (5 bases). Trimming left V 5 bases short and J 7 bases short, with 14 bases between. The V gene's germline CDR1 is SGHNT and CDR2 YENEEA. The CDR3 extends over 13 amino acids. In DNA, the CDR3 is TGTGCCAGCAGCCTCCGGGACGTCAGTGAAGCTTTCTTT. It specifies CASSLRDVSEAFF.

This clone was counted a few times. J is TRBJ1-2 and V is TRBV5-1, with 11 bases aligning to TRBD1. The CDR3 extends over 16 amino acids. Per the germline V gene, CDR1 is SGHRS and CDR2 is YFSETQ. V trimming: 6 bases; J trimming: 3 bases; junction bases outside the gene matches: 10. The CDR3 spells CASTKGQGAYDYGYTF. Written as DNA, the CDR3 is TGCGCCAGCACCAAAGGACAGGGGGCTTACGACTATGGCTACACCTTC.

The rearrangement uses TRBV5-1 and TRBJ1-1, with D possibly being TRBD1 (6 bases). The CDR3 totals 13 residues. V lost 2 bases to trimming and J lost 5 bases, with 10 bases between them. Germline V gene sequence: CDR1 SGHRS, CDR2 YFSETQ. CDR3 in amino acids: CASSFQGRTEAFF. The CDR3, as DNA: TGCGCCAGCAGCTTCCAGGGGAGGACTGAAGCTTTCTTT.

This rearrangement joins TRBV11-3 to TRBJ2-1; 9 positions match TRBD2. The trim removed 3 bases at V and 2 bases at J, leaving 5 bases unmatched. From germline, CDR1 is SGHNT and CDR2 YENEEA. This CDR3 is built from 16 residues. The CDR3 bases are TGTGCCAGCAGCTTGGGGGGCGGGAGGGCCTACAATGAGCAGTTCTTC. Residues: CASSLGGGRAYNEQFF.

The chain is built from TRBV4-1 and TRBJ2-7, with 8 nucleotides matching TRBD1. V trimming: 5 bases; J trimming: 0 bases; junction bases outside the gene matches: 6. The CDR3 has 15 amino acids. The germline V gene encodes CDR1 MGHRA and CDR2 YSYEKL. DNA for the CDR3: TGCGCCAGCAGCTTGGGACAGGTTAGCTCCTACGAGCAGTACTTC. Its translation is CASSLGQVSSYEQYF.

CDR3 protein: CASSPRDTNEQFF. CDR3 in DNA: TGCGCCAGCAGCCCCCGGGATACTAATGAGCAGTTCTTC. The chain uses TRBV4-1 and TRBJ2-1, with D perhaps matching TRBD2 (5 bases). Germline V gives CDR1 MGHRA, CDR2 YSYEKL. The CDR3 is made up of 13 amino acids. Deletions cut 4 bases from V and 7 bases from J, with 11 bases between.

This clone was detected a few times. The chain links TRBV7-9 to TRBJ1-1; D call uncertain. From germline, CDR1 is SEHNR and CDR2 FQNEAQ (reference sequence). Trimming took off 1 base at V and 7 bases at J, with 7 bases between the two ends. The CDR3 is 12 residues long. CDR3 sequence: CASSLVRDEAFF. For the CDR3, the DNA is TGTGCCAGCAGCTTAGTTCGTGATGAAGCTTTCTTT.

This sequence joins TRBV6-1 and TRBJ1-5; no firm D call. CDR1 and CDR2 from the germline V gene are MNHNS and SASEGT. The CDR3 contains 14 residues. With 7 bases removed from V and 4 bases from J, the gap between germline ends came to 14 bases. The CDR3 spells CASNTFRSNQPQHF. The CDR3 nucleotides read TGTGCCAGCAACACTTTCCGGTCTAATCAGCCCCAGCATTTT.

The V call is TRBV6-4, the J call TRBJ2-1, with no clear D. Trimming left V 0 bases short and J 3 bases short, with 3 bases between. The V gene's germline CDR1 is MRHNA and CDR2 SNTAGT. This CDR3 is built from 13 residues. CDR3: CASSDSSYNEQFF. Here the CDR3 DNA reads TGTGCCAGCAGTGACTCTAGCTACAATGAGCAGTTCTTC.

The chain combines TRBV5-1 with TRBJ2-3; 9 nucleotides match TRBD2. The CDR3 consists of 13 residues. Germline assignment: CDR1 SGHRS and CDR2 YFSETQ. Trimming at V came to 0 bases and at J to 11 bases, leaving 4 bases not matched to a gene. CDR3 in DNA: TGCGCCAGCAGCTTGGATCTAGCGGGAAGGCAGTATTTT. Protein sequence: CASSLDLAGRQYF.

The rearrangement links TRBV11-3 to TRBJ2-7; 11 bases match TRBD2. The J segment lost 3 bases and the V segment lost 7 bases, leaving 11 bases of the junction unmatched. The CDR3 sequence is 16 residues long. From germline, CDR1 is SGHNT and CDR2 YENEEA. The CDR3 loop is CASTDPRLAGIYEQYF. The CDR3 nucleotides read TGTGCCAGCACAGACCCCAGACTAGCGGGAATCTACGAGCAGTACTTC.

This chain links TRBV18 with TRBJ1-4; D gene unclear. Per the germline V gene, CDR1 is KGHSH and CDR2 is LQKENI. Between the trimmed V and J ends, which lost 4 bases and 5 bases, there was a span of 17 bases. The CDR3 runs to 16 residues. The CDR3 DNA reads as TGTGCCAGCTCACAAACGACGGCCGGTCGGAATGAAAAACTGTTTTTT. Translated: CASSQTTAGRNEKLFF.

The CDR3 coding sequence is TGCGCCAGCAGCTTGAAACAGGCAACGACTAGCGGAAGATCATGGGAGCAGTACTTC. Its protein is CASSLKQATTSGRSWEQYF. The V call is TRBV5-1, the J call TRBJ2-7; 9 bases fit TRBD2. This CDR3 region has 19 residues. With V trimmed by 1 base and J by 7 bases, 21 bases remained unmatched. Germline CDR1 reads SGHRS; CDR2 reads YFSETQ.

Regarding this clone: No DNA is shown, since the ends of the CDR3 on it are uncertain; the CDR3 is the one TCRdb lists. The chain is built from TRBV6-5 and TRBJ1-2; no check of the table's D call, TRBD1, against the DNA was made. Germline V gene data show CDR1 as MNHEY and CDR2 as SVGAGI. The CDR3 sequence runs 14 residues, both termini included. The CDR3 reads CAIHRQGRNYGCTF.

The sample holds one count of this clone. This chain connects TRBV9 to TRBJ2-3; 15 positions agree with TRBD2. J lost 4 bases, V lost 3 bases, and 3 bases had no gene match. Looked up from germline, CDR1 is SGDLS and CDR2 is YYNGEE. The length of the CDR3 is 16 residues. The CDR3 nucleotides are TGTGCCAGCAGCGCCAGGACTAGCGGGAGGGCAGATACGCAGTATTTT. This gives the protein CASSARTSGRADTQYF.

J is TRBJ2-1 and V is TRBV19, with 9 bases matching TRBD2. Germline trimming cut 7 bases from V and 4 bases from J; bases unmatched to any gene: 8. There are 15 residues in the CDR3. Looked up from germline, CDR1 is LNHDA and CDR2 is SQIVND (reference sequence). CDR3 residues: CASTPSTSGYNEQFF. CDR3 bases: TGTGCCAGTACCCCTTCAACTAGCGGGTACAATGAGCAGTTCTTC.